This TCR beta chain was retrieved from a study of cytomegalovirus exposure and HLA in healthy donors. Germline V gene lookup returns CDR1 LNHDA and CDR2 SQIVND (reference sequence). This CDR3 region has 14 residues. V was trimmed by 4 bases and J by 0 bases, leaving 9 bases between them. The study's findings and limits: Earlier analysis found most TCR beta V segments productive about 87% or about 30% of the time. Trimming of TCR beta V- and J-genes showed a link, identified in a later analysis, to a missense DCLRE1C variant.

Researchers ran the PCR with 60 Vbeta and 13 Jbeta primers. The repertoire was sequenced with immunoSEQ multiplex PCR; TCRdb's copy has only in-frame clones and lacks some. The sample includes roughly 180,000 clones, about four fifths of them seen just once. With regard to this clone: Its specificity is unknown.

This sequence was found in a male donor in good health and CMV-seronegative. The material sequenced was PBMCs. The rearrangement links TRBV19 to TRBJ1-1; a possible D gene is TRBD1 (6 bases). CDR3 DNA sequence: TGTGCCAGTAGTACTGGGACACTGAACACTGAAGCTTTCTTT. It is translated as CASSTGTLNTEAFF.